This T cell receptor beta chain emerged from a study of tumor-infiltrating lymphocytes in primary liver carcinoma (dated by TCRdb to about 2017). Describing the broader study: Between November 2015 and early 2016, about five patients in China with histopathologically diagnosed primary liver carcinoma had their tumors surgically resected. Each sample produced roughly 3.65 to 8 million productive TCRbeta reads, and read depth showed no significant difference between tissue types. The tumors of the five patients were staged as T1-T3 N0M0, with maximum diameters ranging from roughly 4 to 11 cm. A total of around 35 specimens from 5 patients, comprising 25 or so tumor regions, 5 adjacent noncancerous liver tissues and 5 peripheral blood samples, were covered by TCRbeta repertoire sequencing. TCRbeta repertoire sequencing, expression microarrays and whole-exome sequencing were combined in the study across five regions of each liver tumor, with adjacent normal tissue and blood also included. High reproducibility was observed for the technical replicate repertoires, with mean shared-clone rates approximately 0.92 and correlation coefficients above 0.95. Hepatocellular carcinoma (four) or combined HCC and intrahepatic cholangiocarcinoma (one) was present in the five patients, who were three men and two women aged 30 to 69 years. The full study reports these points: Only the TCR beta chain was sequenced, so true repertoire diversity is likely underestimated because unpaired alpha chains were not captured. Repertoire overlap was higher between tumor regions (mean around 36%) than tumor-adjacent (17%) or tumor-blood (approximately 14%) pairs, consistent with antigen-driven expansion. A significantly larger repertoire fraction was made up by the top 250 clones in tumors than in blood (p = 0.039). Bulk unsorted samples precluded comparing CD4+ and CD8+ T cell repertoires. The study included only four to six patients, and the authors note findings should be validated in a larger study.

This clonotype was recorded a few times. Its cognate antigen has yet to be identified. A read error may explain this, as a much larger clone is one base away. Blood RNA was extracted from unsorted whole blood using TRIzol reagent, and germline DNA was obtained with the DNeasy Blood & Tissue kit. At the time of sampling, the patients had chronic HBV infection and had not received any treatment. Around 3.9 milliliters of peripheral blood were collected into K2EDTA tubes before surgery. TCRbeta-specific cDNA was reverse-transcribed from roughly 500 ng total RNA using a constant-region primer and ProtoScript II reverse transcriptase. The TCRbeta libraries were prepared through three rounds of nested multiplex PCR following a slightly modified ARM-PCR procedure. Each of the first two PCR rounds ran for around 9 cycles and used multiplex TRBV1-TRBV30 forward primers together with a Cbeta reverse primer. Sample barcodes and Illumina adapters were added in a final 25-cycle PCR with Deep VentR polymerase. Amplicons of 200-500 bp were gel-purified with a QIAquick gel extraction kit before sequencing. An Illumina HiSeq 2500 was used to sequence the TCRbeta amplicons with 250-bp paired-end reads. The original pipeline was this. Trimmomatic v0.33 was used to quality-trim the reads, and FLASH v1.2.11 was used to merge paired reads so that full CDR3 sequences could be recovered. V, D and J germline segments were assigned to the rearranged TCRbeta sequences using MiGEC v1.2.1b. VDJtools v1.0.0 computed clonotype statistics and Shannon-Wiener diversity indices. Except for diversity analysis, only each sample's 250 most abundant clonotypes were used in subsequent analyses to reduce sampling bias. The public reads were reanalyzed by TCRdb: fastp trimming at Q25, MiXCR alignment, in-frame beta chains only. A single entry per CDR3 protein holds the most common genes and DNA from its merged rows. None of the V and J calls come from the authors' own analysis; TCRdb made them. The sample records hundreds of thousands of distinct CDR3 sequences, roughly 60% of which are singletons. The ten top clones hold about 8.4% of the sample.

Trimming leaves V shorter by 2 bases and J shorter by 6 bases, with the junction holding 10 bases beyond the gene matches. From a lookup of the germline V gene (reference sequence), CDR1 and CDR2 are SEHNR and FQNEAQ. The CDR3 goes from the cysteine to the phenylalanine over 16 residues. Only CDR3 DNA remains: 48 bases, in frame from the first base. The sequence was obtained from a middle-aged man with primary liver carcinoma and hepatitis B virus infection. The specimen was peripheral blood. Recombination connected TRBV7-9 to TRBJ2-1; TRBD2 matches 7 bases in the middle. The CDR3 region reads CASSLWGGAACNEQFF. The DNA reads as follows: TGTGCCAGCAGCTTATGGGGGGGAGCCGCCTGCAATGAGCAGTTCTTC.